This T cell receptor beta chain was recovered during a study of T cell changes during pregnancy in multiple sclerosis. Repertoires were generated with immunoSEQ multiplex PCR, while TCRdb's copy carries only in-frame clones and drops some. The sample lists 75,000 to 80,000 clones, over 75% occurring once. This clone occurred once. The sequence came from a female donor with multiple sclerosis, enrolled in a pregnancy study. The source was peripheral blood, collected before pregnancy.

This CDR3 is CASSPLDSYNYGYTF. Written as DNA, the CDR3 is TGTGCCAGCAGTCCCTTGGACAGCTATAACTATGGCTACACCTTC. The chain carries TRBV7-2 and TRBJ1-2; D is possibly TRBD1 (6 bases). The CDR3 has 15 amino acids. Germline CDR1 SGHTA, CDR2 FQGNSA. V was trimmed by 6 bases and J by 1 base, leaving 15 bases between them.